The sample holds a few counts of the clone carrying this TCR beta chain. What it binds is not known. Germline V gene data show CDR1 as SEHNR and CDR2 as FQNEAQ (reference sequence). CDR3 length: 15 amino acids. The germline V and J ends were trimmed by 4 bases and 8 bases, with 17 bases remaining between them. This record comes from a study of T-cell reconstitution after alpha-beta-depleted transplantation in children. Unique molecular identifiers were incorporated when the TCRbeta library was constructed. TCRdb reprocessed the PCR reads with MiXCR, giving one entry per CDR3 protein. The sample comprises about 580,000 distinct CDR3 sequences, 23% of which are singletons, and 11% to 15% rests with the top ten. Points from the study as a whole: By one year post-transplant, T-cell counts and diversity largely arose from T cells that were newly produced.

This chain uses TRBV7-9 with TRBJ1-4; unclear D gene. The input for sequencing was PBMCs, mostly from graft donor cells, taken 360 days after TCRalphabeta/CD19-depleted stem cell transplant. This receptor was identified in a boy less than two years old who had a stem cell transplant for acute myeloid leukemia, so the T cells may come from the graft donor. The CDR3 bases are TGTGCCAGCAGCTATCGGGCCTCCTCATTGGAAAAACTGTTTTTT. This encodes CASSYRASSLEKLFF.